This TCR beta chain is from a study of cytomegalovirus exposure and HLA in healthy donors. The study's findings and limits: Data from an earlier analysis indicated that most TCR beta V segments were productive either about 90% or about 30% of the time. Several top significant clusters appeared, in a later analysis, to be linked to common viral pathogens.

For this clone: Its antigen remains unknown.

The study ran its PCR with 60 Vbeta and 13 Jbeta primers. Assay: immunoSEQ multiplex PCR; the TCRdb copy retains only in-frame clones and omits some. The profile shows around 100,000 clones, around 83% of them singletons. There are 14 residues in the CDR3. Germline V gene lookup returns CDR1 MDHEN and CDR2 SYDVKM. The J segment lost 3 bases and the V segment lost 7 bases, leaving 5 bases of the junction unmatched. At sampling all donors were nominally healthy, likely with unrecorded immune exposures. This chain connects TRBV28 to TRBJ2-2; 7 nucleotides line up with TRBD1. Material: PBMCs. The receptor's source is a young woman in good health and CMV-seronegative. In DNA, the CDR3 is TGTGCCAGCAAGGGACAGTGGGACACCGGGGAGCTGTTTTTT. Its translation is CASKGQWDTGELFF. The full variable domain, in which reference TRBV28 and TRBJ2-2 provide the parts outside the CDR3, is DVKVTQSSRYLVKRTGEKVFLECVQDMDHENMFWYRQDPGLGLRLIYFSYDVKMKEKGDIPEGYSVSREKKERFSLILESASTNQTSMYLCASKGQWDTGELFFGEGSRLTVL.